Sequencing of this T cell receptor beta chain was carried out in a study of blood T cells in healthy people across ages. V lost 2 bases and J lost 1; bases outside the gene matches: 3. This CDR3 is built from 17 residues. Germline loops: CDR1 SEHNR, CDR2 FQNEAQ (reference sequence). A second PCR of roughly 7 to 11 cycles used a sample-barcoded 5' primer and a J-beta primer mix. TCRdb reprocessed the 5' RACE reads via MiXCR and lists one record per CDR3 protein. The sample includes about 670,000 distinct CDR3 sequences, roughly 43% of them seen just once. This clonotype was detected only a few times. Its antigen is not known. Study-level points and caveats: Among long-lived donors, naive CD4+ cells were more numerous and diversity higher than in aged donors.

Sequencing was performed on blood. The chain carries TRBV7-9 and TRBJ2-6, with 9 bases identical to TRBD1. This receptor was obtained from a man aged 80 or over in good health. Written as DNA, the CDR3 is TGTGCCAGCAGCTTACTCGGGACAGGGTCTGGGGCCAACGTCCTGACTTTC. Translating it yields CASSLLGTGSGANVLTF.